These T cell receptor beta chains were read from a single sample in a study of blood T cell repertoires in COVID-19. Measured with immunoSEQ multiplex PCR; TCRdb has only the in-frame clones, and not every one. This sample has 180,000 or so clones; about 70% occur once, and the top ten carry 8.5% to 10%. Material for sequencing was peripheral blood. The origin of the receptors is a woman between 50 and 59 years old with active or convalescent COVID-19. The CDR3 runs from the conserved cysteine through the conserved F or W. The order of the fields is clone size, J gene, V gene, D gene, CDR3 DNA, CDR3 protein. D genes are given only for firm matches. The size entry is marked missing in some rows and otherwise reads once, few, many or a size class.

NA TRBJ2-1 TRBV14 TRBD1 TGTGCCAGCAGTCCGGGACAGGGGGCAATCTACAATGAGCAGTTCTTC CASSPGQGAIYNEQFF
NA TRBJ1-1 TRBV7-8 NA TGTGCCAGCAGCTTAGCAGGCGGGGGGAACACTGAAGCTTTCTTT CASSLAGGGNTEAFF
NA TRBJ2-1 TRBV4-2 NA TGTGCCAGCAGCCCAAGCCAGGGAAATGAGCAGTTCTTC CASSPSQGNEQFF
NA TRBJ1-6 TRBV18 NA TGTGCCAGCTCACCCGACAGTCATAATTCACCCCTCCACTTT CASSPDSHNSPLHF
NA TRBJ1-5 TRBV6-2/TRBV6-3 NA TGTGCCAGCAGTTACACGGCCCTTCAGGGGCAGCCCCAGCATTTT CASSYTALQGQPQHF
NA TRBJ2-7 TRBV27 TRBD2 TGTGCCAGCAGTTTAAGCCCGACTAGCGGGAATTACGAGCAGTACTTC CASSLSPTSGNYEQYF
NA TRBJ2-1 TRBV21-1 NA TGTGCCAGCAGCGAACCGGGACAGGGGATGATGAATGAGCAGTTCTTC CASSEPGQGMMNEQFF
NA TRBJ2-1 TRBV7-8 TRBD2 TGTGCCAGCAGCTTAGCAGCGGGAGTGTTGGAGCAGTTCTTC CASSLAAGVLEQFF
NA TRBJ1-5 TRBV24-1 NA TGTGCCACCAGTGGGGGAGGTAGTCAGCCCCAGCATTTT CATSGGGSQPQHF
NA TRBJ2-7 TRBV15 TRBD1 TGTGCCACCAGCAGAGACGGACAGGGACAGGACGAGCAGTACTTC CATSRDGQGQDEQYF
NA TRBJ1-5 TRBV3-1/TRBV3-2 TRBD1 TGTGCCAGCAGCCAAGGGGCAGGGGGGAATCAGCCCCAGCATTTT CASSQGAGGNQPQHF
NA TRBJ1-2 TRBV7-2 NA TGTGCCAGCAGCTTGGGACAACTTTATGGCTACACCTTC CASSLGQLYGYTF
NA TRBJ2-7 TRBV2 NA TGTGCCAGCAGTGAACGGGAGAGCTCCTACGAGCAGTACTTC CASSERESSYEQYF
once TRBJ2-7 TRBV19 TRBD1 TGTGCCAGTAGATCGGGCGGACAGGGCTACGAGCAGTACTTC CASRSGGQGYEQYF
NA TRBJ2-5 TRBV5-1 NA TGCGCCAGCAGCTTGGCCCCAGGCCGCCAAGAGACCCAGTACTTC CASSLAPGRQETQYF
NA TRBJ1-2 TRBV5-1 NA TGCGCCAGCAGCGAGGCCCGGGGGGCCTATGGCTACACCTTC CASSEARGAYGYTF
NA TRBJ2-7 TRBV10-1 TRBD1 TGCGCCAGCAGTGATGATCGGGACAGCTGCTACGAGCAGTACTTC CASSDDRDSCYEQYF
NA TRBJ2-5 TRBV13 TRBD1 TGTGCCAGCAGCCTCCGACAGGGGGAGACCCAGTACTTC CASSLRQGETQYF
once TRBJ1-2 TRBV2 TRBD1 TGTGCCAGCAGGGACAGGGGAACTAGCTATGGCTACACCTTC CASRDRGTSYGYTF
NA TRBJ1-1 TRBV3-1/TRBV3-2 NA TGTGCCAGCAGCCAAGATACCCTAAACACTGAAGCTTTCTTT CASSQDTLNTEAFF
NA TRBJ1-2 TRBV30 NA TGTGCCTGGGACTCCCCACCAGGCAGACAGACTAACTATGGCTACACCTTC CAWDSPPGRQTNYGYTF
few TRBJ1-2 TRBV18 TRBD1 TGTGCCAGCTCACCACAGACAGGGGCCTTGAACTATGGCTACACCTTC CASSPQTGALNYGYTF
NA TRBJ2-7 TRBV7-9 TRBD2 TGTGCCAGCAGCCCGGGAGGGCCCGAGCAGTACTTC CASSPGGPEQYF